The 9 T cell receptor beta chains reported below all come from one sample, sequenced in a study of shared clonotypes between healthy human individuals. Using immunoSEQ multiplex PCR, the repertoire was profiled, and TCRdb retains in-frame clones only, with some absent. This table has millions of clones, around 94% appearing once. Sequenced input: naive CD4+ T cells sorted from blood. Subset described: CD45RA+ positively selected. The receptors come from a man aged 18 to 35 in good health.

The V call is TRBV21-1, the J call TRBJ2-7; TRBD1, as called in the table, went unchecked against the DNA. TRBV21-1 is a pseudogene locus. The CDR3 is 14 amino acids. The CDR3 spells CASSRQGDDYEQYF. Written as DNA, the CDR3 is TGTGCCAGCAGCAGACAGGGAGACGACTACGAGCAGTACTTC.

The chain carries TRBV6-6 and TRBJ1-5, with no clear D. V dropped 4 bases and J dropped 4 bases, with 11 bases sitting between them. The CDR3 loop spans 14 amino acids. Germline V gives CDR1 MNHNY, CDR2 SVGAGI (reference sequence). The CDR3 coding sequence is TGTGCCAGCAGTTCGACGGCGTTAAATCAGCCCCAGCATTTT. This encodes CASSSTALNQPQHF.

The rearrangement uses TRBV6-1 and TRBJ1-5; D possibly corresponds to TRBD1 (6 bases). Trimming cost V 2 bases and J 3 bases, with 11 bases left between them. Germline-derived CDR1 and CDR2 are MNHNS and SASEGT. This CDR3 comprises 15 residues. CDR3 sequence: CASSELGQNNQPQHF. CDR3 DNA: TGTGCCAGCAGTGAACTAGGACAGAACAATCAGCCCCAGCATTTT.

The chain couples TRBV21-1 to TRBJ2-5; the D call TRBD2 from the table was never checked on the DNA. TRBV21-1 is marked as a pseudogene. This CDR3 is built from 15 residues. The DNA of the CDR3 is TGTGCCAGCAGTCTCCGGACCGGGCGGGAAGAGACCCAGTACTTC. It is translated as CASSLRTGREETQYF.

The chain uses TRBV7-2 and TRBJ1-4; perhaps TRBD1 as D (5 bases). Trimming left V 5 bases short and J 8 bases short, with 18 bases between. Germline loops: CDR1 SGHTA, CDR2 FQGNSA. There are 15 residues in the CDR3. In nucleotides, the CDR3 is TGTGCCAGCAGCCCTCGGGGGGGGATGGGGGAAAAACTGTTTTTT. It translates to CASSPRGGMGEKLFF.

This clone was seen just once. The chain joins TRBV2 to TRBJ1-4; D remains ambiguous. V was pared by 8 bases and J by 5 bases, with 12 bases between. The V gene's germline CDR1 is SNHLY and CDR2 FYNNEI. This CDR3 has 13 residues. The CDR3 DNA reads TGTGCCAGCCTGGAGGGCCTAAATGAAAAACTGTTTTTT. Amino acids: CASLEGLNEKLFF.

The V and J genes are TRBV5-1 and TRBJ2-1; the match to TRBD2 covers 10 bases. Germline V gene sequence: CDR1 SGHRS, CDR2 YFSETQ. The trim removed 3 bases at V and 14 bases at J, leaving 8 bases unmatched. This CDR3 spans 13 amino acids. The DNA of the CDR3 is TGCGCCAGCAGCTCCCCACTAGCGGGATATAAGTTCTTC. Encoded protein: CASSSPLAGYKFF.

As concerns this clone: The same CDR3 can be traced to other DNA sequences in this sample. CDR3 sequence reads: CASSLDRLSYEQYF. CDR3 DNA sequence: TGTGCCAGCAGCTTAGACAGATTATCCTACGAGCAGTACTTC. The gene calls are TRBV7-2 and TRBJ2-7; D unresolved. The CDR3 runs to 14 residues. V was cut by 1 base and J by 1 base, with 8 bases left in between. CDR1 and CDR2 (germline): SGHTA, FQGNSA.

This clone appeared a single time. This rearrangement joins TRBV29-1 to TRBJ2-1, with 10 bases fitting TRBD1. Germline V gene sequence: CDR1 SQVTM, CDR2 ANQGSEA. The CDR3 runs 14 residues. V lost 4 bases and J lost 15; bases outside the gene matches: 15. CDR3: CSVGSSRDRGGLFF. The CDR3 nucleotides are TGCAGCGTTGGCTCGTCCCGGGACAGGGGCGGTCTGTTCTTC.